This T cell receptor (beta chain) is drawn from a study of control samples from healthy donors and cancer patients. The data were produced by immunoSEQ multiplex PCR, yet TCRdb's version contains in-frame clones alone and is incomplete. The repertoire holds about 130,000 clones, with around 90% as singletons. Germline CDR1 MGHRA, CDR2 YSYEKL. This CDR3 contains 17 residues. Trimming removed 1 base from V and 4 bases from J; junction bases left unmatched: 6. The chain has TRBV4-1 and TRBJ2-2; 10 positions agree with TRBD2. The sequencing sample was made of blood. The clonotype originates from a man younger than 30 in good health. The DNA for the CDR3 is TGCGCCAGCAGCCAAGTAGCCGGACTAGCGGCCACCGGGGAGCTGTTTTTT. This encodes CASSQVAGLAATGELFF.